The TCR beta chain under discussion was sequenced for a study of shared clonotypes between healthy human individuals. CDR3 length: 15 residues. Per germline, CDR1 SGHTS and CDR2 YDEGEE. The V and J ends lost 6 bases and 1 base, in that order; junction bases with no gene match: 9. Produced via immunoSEQ multiplex PCR; TCRdb's table is partial and in-frame only. The sample comprises millions of clones, roughly 96% of which are singletons, and more than 0.1% rests with the top ten. This receptor was taken from a man in his late teens or twenties in good health. The chain uses TRBV5-8 and TRBJ2-5; 7 bases are shared with TRBD1. Material for sequencing was naive CD4+ T cells sorted from blood. Subset indicated: CD45RA+ positively selected. CDR3 DNA: TGTGCCAGCATCTACACCGGGACAGTCCAAGAGACCCAGTACTTC. The encoded protein is CASIYTGTVQETQYF.